This T cell receptor beta chain was profiled in a study of cytomegalovirus exposure and HLA in healthy donors. Study findings and constraints: Further analysis, carried out later, found HLA-associated TCR beta chains more clonally expanded than equally common other chains. Among the CMV-associated chains, a few were confirmed in vitro as specific for CMV antigens. Earlier findings revealed that most TCR beta V segments proved productive either about 87% or about 30% of the time.

Amplification used 60 Vbeta primers and 13 Jbeta primers. Clones were sequenced by immunoSEQ multiplex PCR, and TCRdb holds only the in-frame ones, with some missing. The table lists 140,000 or so clones, 70% to 75% of them singletons. This clone was recorded a few times. Its antigen remains unknown. V lost 0 bases and J 3 bases, leaving 16 bases between the germline ends. The CDR3 covers 16 residues. The germline gives CDR1 SGHNT, CDR2 YYREEE (reference sequence). Input material: PBMCs. The gene calls are TRBV5-4 and TRBJ2-7, with D possibly TRBD2 on 6 matching bases. The sequence derives from a young woman in good health and CMV-seronegative. CDR3 residues: CASSLGGEFKSYEQYV. The CDR3, as DNA: TGTGCCAGCAGCTTGGGGGGGGAGTTTAAGAGCTACGAGCAGTACGTC.